The source of this TCR beta chain is a study of cytomegalovirus exposure and HLA in healthy donors. The donors comprised healthy bone marrow donors. It was with 60 Vbeta and 13 Jbeta primers that the PCR ran. Here immunoSEQ multiplex PCR was the method, and the copy in TCRdb shows in-frame clones only, minus some. The sample has around 92,000 clones; about four fifths are singletons. Study observations and caveats: Most of the CMV-associated TCR beta chains (in a later analysis) appeared to be HLA-restricted.

Worth noting for this clone: The antigen is undetermined.

Germline V gene sequence: CDR1 MNHEY, CDR2 SMNVEV (reference sequence). This CDR3 has 14 residues. V was trimmed by 4 bases and J by 6 bases, leaving 16 bases between them. Material for sequencing was PBMCs. This TCR was sampled from a woman in her 70s in good health and CMV-seropositive. The rearrangement links TRBV27 to TRBJ2-7; D perhaps matches TRBD1 (5 bases). CDR3 sequence reads: CASSSPRVGPEQYF. The CDR3 nucleotides are TGTGCCAGCAGTTCCCCCAGGGTCGGTCCCGAGCAGTACTTC.